The rows below give T cell receptor beta chains drawn from one sample of a study of cytomegalovirus exposure and HLA in healthy donors. Method: immunoSEQ multiplex PCR; TCRdb's copy keeps in-frame clones and lacks some. The data contain around 120,000 clones, roughly 80% of them singletons. Sequencing was performed on PBMCs. These receptors all stem from a girl aged 2-10 years in good health and CMV-seronegative. Each CDR3 is given with its conserved first and last residue. A D gene is named only where the DNA matches it firmly. Size values are once, few and many counts, or a class for expanded clones, and some rows have none.

TRBJ1-1 TRBV27 . . CASSLGGKRVNTEAFF TGTGCCAGCAGTTTGGGGGGGAAGCGGGTGAACACTGAAGCTTTCTTT
TRBJ2-1 TRBV16 . . CASSHSVDEQFF TGTGCCAGCAGCCATTCCGTTGATGAGCAGTTCTTC
TRBJ2-1 TRBV27 many . CASSGQSAFVEQFF TGTGCCAGCAGTGGACAGTCAGCTTTCGTTGAGCAGTTCTTC
TRBJ2-1 TRBV29-1 . TRBD1 CSHTGTGYNEQFF TGCAGCCATACCGGGACAGGGTACAATGAGCAGTTCTTC
TRBJ2-3 TRBV7-2 . TRBD2 CASSPDTSGGALTQYF TGTGCCAGCAGCCCAGACACTAGCGGGGGGGCTTTGACGCAGTATTTT
TRBJ2-7 TRBV7-8 . TRBD2 CASSLAGTSGAYEQYF TGTGCCAGCAGCTTAGCCGGGACTAGCGGGGCCTACGAGCAGTACTTC
TRBJ2-7 TRBV13 . TRBD2 CASSFGTSTEQYF TGTGCCAGCAGCTTTGGGACTAGCACCGAGCAGTACTTC
TRBJ1-4 TRBV4-1 few TRBD1 CASSRQGRTNEKLFF TGCGCCAGCAGCCGACAGGGGCGCACTAATGAAAAACTGTTTTTT
TRBJ2-7 TRBV15 . TRBD1 CATSRAGTAYEQYF TGTGCCACCAGCAGAGCCGGGACAGCCTACGAGCAGTACTTC
TRBJ1-2 TRBV10-3 once TRBD1 CAISGGITGGDYGYTF TGTGCCATCAGTGGGGGCATTACAGGGGGCGACTATGGCTACACCTTC
TRBJ1-4 TRBV6-6 few . CASSYGLTNEKLFF TGTGCCAGCAGTTATGGGCTCACTAATGAAAAACTGTTTTTT
TRBJ1-5 TRBV19 . . CASSIGGEGNQPQHF TGTGCCAGTAGTATTGGGGGGGAGGGCAATCAGCCCCAGCATTTT
TRBJ2-7 TRBV27 . . CASSLKFPGQPTYEQYF TGTGCCAGCAGTTTAAAGTTCCCGGGACAACCTACCTACGAGCAGTACTTC
TRBJ2-1 TRBV28 . . CASSLPPQGSYNEQFF TGTGCCAGCAGTCTCCCCCCACAGGGTTCCTACAATGAGCAGTTCTTC
TRBJ2-5 TRBV6-5 once . CASSYAVTHAAETQYF TGTGCCAGCAGTTACGCGGTTACACACGCAGCTGAGACCCAGTACTTC
TRBJ2-6 TRBV6-1 few TRBD1 CASSEPGRGLAGANVLTF TGTGCCAGCAGCGAACCGGGCAGGGGGCTAGCCGGGGCCAACGTCCTGACTTTC
TRBJ1-5 TRBV7-2 . TRBD1 CASSLVAQGARQPQHF TGTGCCAGCAGCTTAGTTGCCCAGGGGGCTCGGCAGCCCCAGCATTTT
TRBJ2-3 TRBV28 once . CASILGDTQYF TGTGCCAGCATCCTCGGGGATACGCAGTATTTT
TRBJ2-7 TRBV27 . . CASSSFRSPTAYEQYF TGTGCCAGCAGTTCCTTCAGGTCCCCCACTGCCTACGAGCAGTACTTC
TRBJ2-3 TRBV10-3 . . CASGGAPGTAPLDTQYF TGTGCCTCGGGTGGGGCGCCCGGAACTGCCCCTTTAGATACGCAGTATTTT
TRBJ1-4 TRBV6-5 . . CASKEGHANEKLFF TGTGCCAGCAAGGAGGGGCATGCTAATGAAAAACTGTTTTTT
TRBJ1-4 TRBV5-1 . . CASSSIGGPSNEKLFF TGCGCCAGCAGCTCTATCGGGGGGCCATCTAATGAAAAACTGTTTTTT
TRBJ2-4 TRBV11-2 . . CASSFDFLLAKNIQYF TGTGCCAGCAGCTTCGACTTCCTCCTAGCCAAAAACATTCAGTACTTC
TRBJ2-1 TRBV28 . TRBD2 CASSRNPPSGSVYKFF TGTGCCAGCAGCCGTAACCCCCCTAGCGGGAGCGTGTATAAGTTCTTC
TRBJ1-1 TRBV7-9 . . CASSLALGANTEAFF TGTGCCAGCAGCTTAGCGCTGGGGGCGAACACTGAAGCTTTCTTT
TRBJ2-7 TRBV6-5 . . CASSYSEGPSYEQYF TGTGCCAGCAGTTACAGTGAGGGCCCCTCCTACGAGCAGTACTTC
TRBJ1-3 TRBV11-2 . . CASSLGLGNTIYF TGTGCCAGCAGCTTAGGTCTCGGAAACACCATATATTTT
TRBJ1-2 TRBV7-2 . . CASSFLPGASPYGYTF TGTGCCAGCAGCTTCCTGCCGGGAGCTTCCCCCTATGGCTACACCTTC
TRBJ1-1 TRBV9 . . CASSVMGATEAFF TGTGCCAGCAGCGTTATGGGGGCCACTGAAGCTTTCTTT
TRBJ1-4 TRBV4-2 . . CASSTTGSTNEKLFF TGTGCCAGCAGCACCACAGGGTCAACTAATGAAAAACTGTTTTTT
TRBJ1-2 TRBV6-1 . TRBD1 CASSVDRDYGYTF TGTGCCAGCAGTGTCGACAGGGACTATGGCTACACCTTC
TRBJ1-3 TRBV6-5 few . CASIRRNTIYF TGTGCCAGCATTCGTAGAAACACCATATATTTT
TRBJ1-3 TRBV7-9 . TRBD1 CASSLVWRTGSGNTIYF TGTGCCAGCAGCTTAGTTTGGAGGACAGGGTCTGGAAACACCATATATTTT
TRBJ2-7 TRBV4-2 . TRBD2 CASSQDLPREFQYEQYF TGTGCCAGCAGCCAAGATCTGCCGCGGGAGTTTCAGTACGAGCAGTACTTC
TRBJ2-7 TRBV7-3 . TRBD2 CASSFSGGGEQYF TGTGCCAGCAGCTTTAGCGGGGGCGGCGAGCAGTACTTC
TRBJ2-3 TRBV19 . . CASSTTSYGADTQYF TGTGCCAGTAGCACTACTAGTTATGGGGCAGATACGCAGTATTTT
TRBJ1-4 TRBV15 . . CATKSRVGNEKLFF TGTGCCACCAAGTCCAGGGTTGGAAATGAAAAACTGTTTTTT
TRBJ2-2 TRBV12-5 . TRBD2 CASGLDRTSGGGSTGELFF TGTGCTAGTGGTTTGGACCGGACTAGCGGGGGGGGCTCAACCGGGGAGCTGTTTTTT
TRBJ1-1 TRBV7-2 . . CASSLRGRNTEAFF TGTGCCAGCAGCTTACGGGGGAGGAACACTGAAGCTTTCTTT
TRBJ2-7 TRBV5-1 . . CASSAGQPGLHEQYF TGCGCCAGCAGCGCTGGACAGCCCGGACTCCACGAGCAGTACTTC
TRBJ2-3 TRBV5-1 . TRBD2 CASSLVLAGGSDTQYF TGCGCCAGCAGCTTGGTTCTAGCGGGAGGGTCAGATACGCAGTATTTT
TRBJ2-5 TRBV5-1 . TRBD2 CASSLETGGQETQYF TGCGCCAGCAGCCTGGAGACGGGGGGGCAGGAGACCCAGTACTTC
TRBJ2-7 TRBV6-1 . TRBD1 CASSVLTGVKEEQYF TGTGCCAGCAGTGTTCTGACAGGGGTGAAAGAAGAGCAGTACTTC
TRBJ2-7 TRBV6-1 . TRBD1 CASSDAGTGNEQYF TGTGCCAGCAGTGATGCCGGGACAGGCAACGAGCAGTACTTC
TRBJ1-3 TRBV5-1 . . CASSLRVGNTIYF TGCGCCAGCAGCTTGCGGGTAGGAAACACCATATATTTT
TRBJ1-2 TRBV7-2 . . CASSLTQASNYGYTF TGTGCCAGCAGCTTGACACAGGCGTCCAACTATGGCTACACCTTC
TRBJ2-7 TRBV29-1 . . CSVVFAGAYEQYF TGCAGCGTTGTATTTGCAGGTGCCTACGAGCAGTACTTC
TRBJ1-4 TRBV10-2 . TRBD1 CASSEATGYDEKLFF TGCGCCAGCAGTGAGGCGACAGGGTATGATGAAAAACTGTTTTTT
TRBJ2-2 TRBV4-1 . . CASSPFGPGELFF TGCGCCAGCAGCCCGTTTGGGCCCGGGGAGCTGTTTTTT
TRBJ2-3 TRBV7-2 few . CASSLTRGTDTQYF TGTGCCAGCAGCTTAACTCGGGGCACAGATACGCAGTATTTT
TRBJ1-4 TRBV11-2 . . CAVGGLDNEKLFF TGTGCCGTCGGGGGGCTCGATAATGAAAAACTGTTTTTT
TRBJ2-7 TRBV15 . . CATSRDQEGHEQYF TGTGCCACCAGCAGAGATCAAGAGGGCCACGAGCAGTACTTC
TRBJ2-1 TRBV7-3 . TRBD2 CASSMGGSSYNEQFF TGTGCCAGCAGCATGGGGGGGAGCTCCTACAATGAGCAGTTCTTC
TRBJ1-2 TRBV7-9 few TRBD1 CASSLKGQGVYTF TGTGCCAGCAGCTTAAAGGGACAGGGGGTATACACCTTC
TRBJ1-6 TRBV2 . TRBD1 CASSHTGERHFRDSPLHF TGTGCCAGCAGTCATACAGGGGAGCGGCATTTTAGGGATTCACCCCTCCACTTT
TRBJ1-2 TRBV7-2 . . CASSSAGSNYGYTF TGTGCCAGCAGTTCAGCCGGGAGTAACTATGGCTACACCTTC
TRBJ1-1 TRBV5-1 . . CASSLFSGETTEAFF TGCGCCAGCAGCTTGTTTTCGGGGGAGACCACTGAAGCTTTCTTT
TRBJ2-7 TRBV29-1 . TRBD1 CSVVSGTGNYEQYF TGCAGCGTTGTGTCAGGGACAGGGAACTACGAGCAGTACTTC
TRBJ2-7 TRBV5-4 . TRBD1 CASSLPGTGELKQYF TGTGCCAGCAGCTTGCCCGGGACAGGGGAATTGAAGCAGTACTTC